The source of this TCR beta chain is a study of T-cell memory formation after mild COVID-19. Study at large: TCR clustering was largely donor specific. Whole-study results and caveats: Day 15 to 85 contracting clones showed balanced CD4/CD8; later expanders leaned CD4+. That cross-reactive memory joined was suggested by some responding clones appearing in pre-infection memory.

In regard to this clonotype: Its antigen is unknown. One end of the junction does not line up with germline, which may come from a read error.

TCRdb reprocessed the 5' RACE reads with MiXCR, giving one entry per CDR3 protein. The repertoire holds 170,000 or so distinct CDR3 sequences, 25% to 40% seen once, with 12% in the top ten. The CDR3 consists of 14 residues. CDR1 DFQATT and CDR2 SNEGSKA come from the germline V gene (reference sequence). The sequenced sample consisted of PBMCs or a T cell subset sorted from them (not recorded which). The receptor's source is an adult woman who had mild COVID-19 (a few samples of this study predate the infection). Cell type and time point are not known. This chain joins TRBV20-1 and TRBJ2-7; D may be TRBD2 (5 bases). The CDR3 region is CSARGSLASYEQYF. DNA for the CDR3: TGCAGTGCAAGAGGCTCGCTAGCCTCCTACGAGCAGTACTTC.